This TCR beta chain was retrieved from a study of shared clonotypes between healthy human individuals. To note about this clone: Distinct nucleotide sequences in the sample also encode this CDR3.

Method: immunoSEQ multiplex PCR; TCRdb's copy keeps in-frame clones and lacks some. The sample has 2 million to 2.5 million clones; just over 90% are singletons. Germline CDR1 and CDR2: SGDLS and YYNGEE. The CDR3 runs 16 residues. With V trimmed by 2 bases and J by 0 bases, 5 bases remained unmatched. The rearrangement links TRBV9 to TRBJ2-1; 7 bases are a match to TRBD1. The sequence came from a man aged 18 to 29 in good health. Some clones in this sample may be carry-over from other donors' samples. The sequenced sample was naive CD4+ T cells from PBMCs. As for subset: CD45RA+ positively selected. The CDR3, as DNA: TGTGCCAGCAGCGTGGGACAGATCAGCTCCTACAATGAGCAGTTCTTC. This gives the protein CASSVGQISSYNEQFF.